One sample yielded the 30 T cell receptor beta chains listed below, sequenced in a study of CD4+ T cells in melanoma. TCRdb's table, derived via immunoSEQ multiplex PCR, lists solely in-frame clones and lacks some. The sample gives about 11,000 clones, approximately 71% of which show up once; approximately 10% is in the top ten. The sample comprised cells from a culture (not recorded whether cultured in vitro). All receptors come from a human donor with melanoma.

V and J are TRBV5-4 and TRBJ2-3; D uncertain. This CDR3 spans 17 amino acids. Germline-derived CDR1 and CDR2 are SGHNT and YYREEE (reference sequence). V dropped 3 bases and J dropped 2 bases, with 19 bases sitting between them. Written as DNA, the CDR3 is TGTGCCAGCAGCTCGACAAGTCAGTCTTCTAACACAGATACGCAGTATTTT. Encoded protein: CASSSTSQSSNTDTQYF.

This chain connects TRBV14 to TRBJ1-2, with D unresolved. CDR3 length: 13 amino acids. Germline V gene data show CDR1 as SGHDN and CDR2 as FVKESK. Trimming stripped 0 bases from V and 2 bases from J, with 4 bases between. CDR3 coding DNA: TGTGCCAGCAGCCAAGATTTGAACTATGGCTACACCTTC. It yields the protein CASSQDLNYGYTF. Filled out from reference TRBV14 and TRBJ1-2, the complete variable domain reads EAGVTQFPSHSVIEKGQTVTLRCDPISGHDNLYWYRRVMGKEIKFLLHFVKESKQDESGMPNNRFLAERTGGTYSTLKVQPAELEDSGVYFCASSQDLNYGYTFGSGTRLTVV.

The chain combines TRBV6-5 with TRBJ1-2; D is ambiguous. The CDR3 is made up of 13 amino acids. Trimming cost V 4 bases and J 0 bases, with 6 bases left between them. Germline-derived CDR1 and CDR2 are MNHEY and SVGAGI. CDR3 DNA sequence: TGTGCCAGCAGTTCGGCCGCTAACTATGGCTACACCTTC. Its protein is CASSSAANYGYTF.

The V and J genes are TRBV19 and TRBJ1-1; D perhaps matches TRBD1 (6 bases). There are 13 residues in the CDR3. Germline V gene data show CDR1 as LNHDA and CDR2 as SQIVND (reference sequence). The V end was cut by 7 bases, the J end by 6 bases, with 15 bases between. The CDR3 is CASIGNRAPEAFF. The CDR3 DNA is TGTGCCAGTATTGGAAACAGGGCGCCTGAAGCTTTCTTT.

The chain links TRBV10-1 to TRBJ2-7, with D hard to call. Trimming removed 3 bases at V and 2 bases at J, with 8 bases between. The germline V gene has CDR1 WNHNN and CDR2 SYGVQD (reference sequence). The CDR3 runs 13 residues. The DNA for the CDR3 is TGCGCCAGCAGTGAACGGATAACCTACGAGCAGTACTTC. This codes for CASSERITYEQYF.

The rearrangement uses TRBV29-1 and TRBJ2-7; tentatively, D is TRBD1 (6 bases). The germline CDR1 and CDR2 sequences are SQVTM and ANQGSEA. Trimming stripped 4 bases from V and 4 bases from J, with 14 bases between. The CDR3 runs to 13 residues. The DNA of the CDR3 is TGCAGCGTTGGGCAGGGGATTACATACGAGCAGTACTTC. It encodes CSVGQGITYEQYF.

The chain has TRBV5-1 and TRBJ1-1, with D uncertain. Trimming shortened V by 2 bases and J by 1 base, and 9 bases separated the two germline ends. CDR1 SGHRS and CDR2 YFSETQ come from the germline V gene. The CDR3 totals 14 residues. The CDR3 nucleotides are TGCGCCAGCAGCTTCACATCAACGAACACTGAAGCTTTCTTT. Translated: CASSFTSTNTEAFF.

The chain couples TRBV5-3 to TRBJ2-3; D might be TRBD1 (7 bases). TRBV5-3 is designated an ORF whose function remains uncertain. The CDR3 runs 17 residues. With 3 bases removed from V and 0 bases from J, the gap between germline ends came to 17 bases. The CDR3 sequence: CARSYGGTEASTDTQYF. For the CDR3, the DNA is TGTGCCAGAAGCTATGGAGGGACAGAAGCTAGCACAGATACGCAGTATTTT.

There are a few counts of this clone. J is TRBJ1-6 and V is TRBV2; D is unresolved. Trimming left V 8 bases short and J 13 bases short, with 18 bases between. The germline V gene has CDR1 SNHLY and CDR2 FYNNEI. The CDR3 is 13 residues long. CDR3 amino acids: CASYYGSPAPLHF. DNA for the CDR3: TGTGCCAGCTATTACGGGTCTCCGGCGCCCCTCCACTTT.

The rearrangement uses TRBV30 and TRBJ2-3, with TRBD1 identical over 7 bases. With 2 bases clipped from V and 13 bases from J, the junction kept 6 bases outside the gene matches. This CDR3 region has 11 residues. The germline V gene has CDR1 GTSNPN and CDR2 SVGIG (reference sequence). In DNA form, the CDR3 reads TGTGCCTGGAGTCTGGACAGGCGAGAGTATTTT. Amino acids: CAWSLDRREYF.

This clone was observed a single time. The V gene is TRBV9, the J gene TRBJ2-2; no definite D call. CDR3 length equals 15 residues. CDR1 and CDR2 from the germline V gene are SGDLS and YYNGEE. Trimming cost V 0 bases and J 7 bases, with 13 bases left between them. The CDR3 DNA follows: TGTGCCAGCAGCGTAGCAGGCCGATTGAGCGGGGAGCTGTTTTTT. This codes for CASSVAGRLSGELFF.

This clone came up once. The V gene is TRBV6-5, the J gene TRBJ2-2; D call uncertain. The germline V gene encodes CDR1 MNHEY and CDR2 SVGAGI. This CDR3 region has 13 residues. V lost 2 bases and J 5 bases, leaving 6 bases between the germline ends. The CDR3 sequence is CASSYTVTGELFF. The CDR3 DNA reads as TGTGCCAGCAGTTACACTGTGACCGGGGAGCTGTTTTTT.

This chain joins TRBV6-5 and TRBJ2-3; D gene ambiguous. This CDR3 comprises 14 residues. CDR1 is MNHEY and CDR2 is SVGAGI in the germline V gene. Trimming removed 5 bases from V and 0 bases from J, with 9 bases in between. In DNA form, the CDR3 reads TGTGCCAGCAGTGACGTCCCTAGCACAGATACGCAGTATTTT. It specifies CASSDVPSTDTQYF.

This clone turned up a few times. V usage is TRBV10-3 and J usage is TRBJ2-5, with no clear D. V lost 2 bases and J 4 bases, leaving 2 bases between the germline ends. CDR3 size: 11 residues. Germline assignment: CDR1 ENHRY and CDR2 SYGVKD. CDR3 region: CAISERETQYF. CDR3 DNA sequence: TGTGCCATCAGTGAGCGAGAGACCCAGTACTTC.

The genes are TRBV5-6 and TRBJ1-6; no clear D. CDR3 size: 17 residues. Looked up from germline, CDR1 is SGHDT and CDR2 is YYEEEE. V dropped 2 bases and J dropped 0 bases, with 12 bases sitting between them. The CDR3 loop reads CASSLLSESSYNSPLHF. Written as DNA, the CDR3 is TGTGCCAGCAGCTTATTATCAGAGAGCTCCTATAATTCACCCCTCCACTTT.

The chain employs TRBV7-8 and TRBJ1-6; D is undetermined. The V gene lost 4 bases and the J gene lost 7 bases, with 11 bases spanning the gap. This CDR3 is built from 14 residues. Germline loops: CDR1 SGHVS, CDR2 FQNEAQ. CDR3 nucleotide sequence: TGTGCCAGCAGCTCGGACGGAATAAATTCACCCCTCCACTTT. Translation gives CASSSDGINSPLHF.

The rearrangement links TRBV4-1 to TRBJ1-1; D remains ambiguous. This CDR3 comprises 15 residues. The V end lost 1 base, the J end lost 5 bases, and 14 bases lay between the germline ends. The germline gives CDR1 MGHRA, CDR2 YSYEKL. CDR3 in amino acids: CASSQGVQDGTEAFF. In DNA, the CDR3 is TGCGCCAGCAGCCAAGGAGTTCAGGACGGGACTGAAGCTTTCTTT.

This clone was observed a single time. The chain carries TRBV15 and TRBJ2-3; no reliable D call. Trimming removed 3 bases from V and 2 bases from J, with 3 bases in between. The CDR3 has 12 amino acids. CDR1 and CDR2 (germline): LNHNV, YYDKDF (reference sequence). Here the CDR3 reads CATSRITDTQYF. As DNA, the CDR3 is TGTGCCACCAGCAGGATCACAGATACGCAGTATTTT.

DNA for the CDR3: TGTGCCTGGAGTCCCGGACTTACAGATACGCAGTATTTT. Its translation: CAWSPGLTDTQYF. V usage is TRBV30 and J usage is TRBJ2-3; D perhaps matches TRBD2 (5 bases). V gave up 2 bases and J gave up 3 bases, with 9 bases separating them. Germline CDR1 reads GTSNPN; CDR2 reads SVGIG (reference sequence). This CDR3 spans 13 amino acids.

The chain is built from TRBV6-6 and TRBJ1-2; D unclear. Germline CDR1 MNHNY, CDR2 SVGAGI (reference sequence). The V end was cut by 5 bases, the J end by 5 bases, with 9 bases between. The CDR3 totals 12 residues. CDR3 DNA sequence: TGTGCCAGCAGTCGAATTAATTATGGCTACACCTTC. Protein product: CASSRINYGYTF.

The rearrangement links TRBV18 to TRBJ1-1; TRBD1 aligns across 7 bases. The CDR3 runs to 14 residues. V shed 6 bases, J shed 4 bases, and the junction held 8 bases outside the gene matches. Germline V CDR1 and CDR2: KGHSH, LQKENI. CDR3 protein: CASSTRQGLTEAFF. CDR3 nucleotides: TGTGCCAGCTCGACTAGACAGGGCCTCACTGAAGCTTTCTTT.

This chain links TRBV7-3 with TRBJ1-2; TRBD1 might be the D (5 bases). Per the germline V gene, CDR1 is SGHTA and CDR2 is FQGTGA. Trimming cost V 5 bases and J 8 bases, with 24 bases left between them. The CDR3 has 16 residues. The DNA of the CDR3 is TGTGCCAGCAGCGCCACCGTTGGGGGTTCCTTAGGCGGCTACACCTTC. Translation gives CASSATVGGSLGGYTF.

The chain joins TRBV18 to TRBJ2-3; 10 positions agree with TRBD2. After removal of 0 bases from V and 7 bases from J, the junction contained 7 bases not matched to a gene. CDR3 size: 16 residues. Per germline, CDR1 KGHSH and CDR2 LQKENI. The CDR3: CASSPPSSGGDHTQYF. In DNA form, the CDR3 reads TGTGCCAGCTCACCACCGTCTAGCGGGGGAGATCATACGCAGTATTTT.

CDR3 in amino acids: CASSSTGGGDGYTF. The CDR3 bases are TGTGCCAGCAGCTCAACGGGGGGGGGTGATGGCTACACCTTC. This chain links TRBV5-4 with TRBJ1-2; maybe TRBD1 (5 bases). Germline loops: CDR1 SGHNT, CDR2 YYREEE (reference sequence). The CDR3 contains 14 residues. Trimming removed 3 bases from V and 6 bases from J, with 15 bases in between. Full variable domain (missing parts from reference TRBV5-4 and TRBJ1-2): ETGVTQSPTHLIKTRGQQVTLRCSSQSGHNTVSWYQQALGQGPQFIFQYYREEENGRGNFPPRFSGLQFPNYSSELNVNALELDDSALYLCASSSTGGGDGYTFGSGTRLTVV.

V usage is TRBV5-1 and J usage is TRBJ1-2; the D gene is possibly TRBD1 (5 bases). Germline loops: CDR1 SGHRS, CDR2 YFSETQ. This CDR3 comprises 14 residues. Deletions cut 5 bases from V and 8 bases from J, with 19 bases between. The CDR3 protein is CASRYGTDQRGYTF. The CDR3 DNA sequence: TGCGCCAGCAGATACGGGACGGATCAGAGAGGCTACACCTTC.

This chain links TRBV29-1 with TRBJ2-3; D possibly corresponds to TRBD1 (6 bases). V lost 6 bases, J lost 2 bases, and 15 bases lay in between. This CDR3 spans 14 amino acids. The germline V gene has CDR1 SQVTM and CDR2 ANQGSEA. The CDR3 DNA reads TGCAGCGTGGCAGGGGCCGTGGACACAGATACGCAGTATTTT. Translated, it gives CSVAGAVDTDTQYF.

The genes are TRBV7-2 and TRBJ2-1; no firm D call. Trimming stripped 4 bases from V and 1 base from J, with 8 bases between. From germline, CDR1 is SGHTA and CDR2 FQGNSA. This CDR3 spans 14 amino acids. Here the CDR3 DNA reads TGTGCCAGCAGCTACGGACCGTCCTACAATGAGCAGTTCTTC. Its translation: CASSYGPSYNEQFF. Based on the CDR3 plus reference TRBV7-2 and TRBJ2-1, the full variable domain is GAGVSQSPSNKVTEKGKDVELRCDPISGHTALYWYRQSLGQGLEFLIYFQGNSAPDKSGLPSDRFSAERTGGSVSTLTIQRTQQEDSAVYLCASSYGPSYNEQFFGPGTRLTVL.

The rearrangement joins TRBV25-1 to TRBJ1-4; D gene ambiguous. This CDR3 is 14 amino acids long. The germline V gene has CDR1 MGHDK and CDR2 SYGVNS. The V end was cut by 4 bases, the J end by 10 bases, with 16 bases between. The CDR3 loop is CASSGPGSWGKLFF. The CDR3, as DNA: TGTGCCAGCAGTGGGCCCGGGTCGTGGGGAAAACTGTTTTTT.

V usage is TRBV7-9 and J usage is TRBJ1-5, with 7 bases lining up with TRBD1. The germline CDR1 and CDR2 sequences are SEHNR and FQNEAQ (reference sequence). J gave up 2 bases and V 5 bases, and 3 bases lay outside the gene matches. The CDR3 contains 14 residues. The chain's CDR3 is CASSRQGRNQPQHF. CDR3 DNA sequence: TGTGCCAGCAGCAGACAGGGACGCAATCAGCCCCAGCATTTT.

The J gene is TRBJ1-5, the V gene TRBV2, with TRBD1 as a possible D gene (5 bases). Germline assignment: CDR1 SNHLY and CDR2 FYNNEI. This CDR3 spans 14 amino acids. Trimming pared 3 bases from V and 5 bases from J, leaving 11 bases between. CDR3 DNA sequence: TGTGCCAGCAGTGATTCAGGGATCCATCAGCCCCAGCATTTT. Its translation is CASSDSGIHQPQHF.